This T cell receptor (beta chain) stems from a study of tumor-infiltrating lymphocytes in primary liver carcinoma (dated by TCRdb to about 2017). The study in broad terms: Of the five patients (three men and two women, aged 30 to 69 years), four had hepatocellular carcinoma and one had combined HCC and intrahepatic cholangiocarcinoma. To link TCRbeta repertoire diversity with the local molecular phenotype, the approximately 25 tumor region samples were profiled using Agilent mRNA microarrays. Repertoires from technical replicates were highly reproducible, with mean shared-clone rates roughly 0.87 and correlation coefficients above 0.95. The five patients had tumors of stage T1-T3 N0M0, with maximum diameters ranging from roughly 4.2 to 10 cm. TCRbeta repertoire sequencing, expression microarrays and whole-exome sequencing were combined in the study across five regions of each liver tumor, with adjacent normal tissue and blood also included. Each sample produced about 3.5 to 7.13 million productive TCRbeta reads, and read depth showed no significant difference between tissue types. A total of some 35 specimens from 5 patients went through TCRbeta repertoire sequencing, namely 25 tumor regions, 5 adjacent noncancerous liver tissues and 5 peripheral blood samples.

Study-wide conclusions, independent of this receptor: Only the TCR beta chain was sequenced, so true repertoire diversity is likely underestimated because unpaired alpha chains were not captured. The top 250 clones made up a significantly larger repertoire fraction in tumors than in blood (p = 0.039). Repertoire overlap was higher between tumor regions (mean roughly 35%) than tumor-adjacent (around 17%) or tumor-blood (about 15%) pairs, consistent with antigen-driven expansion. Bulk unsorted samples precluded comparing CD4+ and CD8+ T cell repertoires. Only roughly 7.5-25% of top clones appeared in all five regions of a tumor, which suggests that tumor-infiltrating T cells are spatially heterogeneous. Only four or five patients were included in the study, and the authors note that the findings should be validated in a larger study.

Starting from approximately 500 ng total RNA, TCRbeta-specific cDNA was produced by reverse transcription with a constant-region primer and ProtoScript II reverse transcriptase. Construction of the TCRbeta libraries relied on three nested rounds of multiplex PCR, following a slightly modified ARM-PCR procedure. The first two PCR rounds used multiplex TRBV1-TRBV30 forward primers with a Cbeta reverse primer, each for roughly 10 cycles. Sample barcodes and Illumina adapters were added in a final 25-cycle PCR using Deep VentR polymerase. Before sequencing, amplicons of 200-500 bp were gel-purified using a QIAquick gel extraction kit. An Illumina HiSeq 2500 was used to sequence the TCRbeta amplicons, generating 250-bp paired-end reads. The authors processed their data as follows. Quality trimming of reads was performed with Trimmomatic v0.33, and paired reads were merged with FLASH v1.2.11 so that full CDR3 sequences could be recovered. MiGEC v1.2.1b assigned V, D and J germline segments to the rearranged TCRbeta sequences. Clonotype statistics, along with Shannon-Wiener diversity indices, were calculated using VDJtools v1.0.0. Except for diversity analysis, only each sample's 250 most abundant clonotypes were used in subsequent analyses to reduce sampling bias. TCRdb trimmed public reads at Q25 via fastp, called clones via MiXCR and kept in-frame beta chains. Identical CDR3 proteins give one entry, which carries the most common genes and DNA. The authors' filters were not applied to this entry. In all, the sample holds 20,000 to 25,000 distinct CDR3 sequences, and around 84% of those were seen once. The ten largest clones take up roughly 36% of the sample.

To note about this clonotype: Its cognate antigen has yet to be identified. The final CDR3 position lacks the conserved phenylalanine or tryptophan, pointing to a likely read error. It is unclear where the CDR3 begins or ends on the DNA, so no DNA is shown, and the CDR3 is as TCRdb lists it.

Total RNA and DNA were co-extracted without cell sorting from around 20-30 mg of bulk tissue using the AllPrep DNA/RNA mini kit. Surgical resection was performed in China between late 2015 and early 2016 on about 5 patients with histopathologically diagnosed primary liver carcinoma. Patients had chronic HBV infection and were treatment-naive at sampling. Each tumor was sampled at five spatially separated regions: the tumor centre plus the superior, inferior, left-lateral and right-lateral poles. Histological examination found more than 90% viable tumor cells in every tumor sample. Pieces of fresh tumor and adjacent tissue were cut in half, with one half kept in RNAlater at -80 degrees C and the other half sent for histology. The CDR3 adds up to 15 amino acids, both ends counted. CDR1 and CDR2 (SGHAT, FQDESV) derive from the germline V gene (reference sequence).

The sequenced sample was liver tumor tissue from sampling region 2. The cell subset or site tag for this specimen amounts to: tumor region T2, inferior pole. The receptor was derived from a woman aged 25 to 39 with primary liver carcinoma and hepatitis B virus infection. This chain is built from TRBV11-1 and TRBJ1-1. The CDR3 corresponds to CASSLKRGRLNENFY.